This T cell receptor (beta chain) was recorded in a study of T cells in localized non-small cell lung cancer. Study-level findings and limits: A median around 57 of the top 100 tumor clones appeared in adjacent lung.

To note about this clone: The antigen is not known.

The protocol was immunoSEQ multiplex PCR, while the TCRdb copy is restricted to in-frame clones and leaves out a portion. The repertoire has fewer than 60,000 clones, approximately 82% of them found once; the top ten carry just under 20%. Germline values: CDR1 GTSNPN, CDR2 SVGIG (reference sequence). The CDR3 totals 13 residues. V lost 5 bases and J lost 0, with 8 bases in between. The receptor comes from an older female donor with stage II squamous cell lung carcinoma. The specimen comprised peripheral blood, sampled before any cancer treatment. The chain employs TRBV30 and TRBJ1-5; D not resolved. CDR3 sequence (DNA): TGTGCCTGGGGACGGACTAGCAATCAGCCCCAGCATTTT. The encoded protein is CAWGRTSNQPQHF.